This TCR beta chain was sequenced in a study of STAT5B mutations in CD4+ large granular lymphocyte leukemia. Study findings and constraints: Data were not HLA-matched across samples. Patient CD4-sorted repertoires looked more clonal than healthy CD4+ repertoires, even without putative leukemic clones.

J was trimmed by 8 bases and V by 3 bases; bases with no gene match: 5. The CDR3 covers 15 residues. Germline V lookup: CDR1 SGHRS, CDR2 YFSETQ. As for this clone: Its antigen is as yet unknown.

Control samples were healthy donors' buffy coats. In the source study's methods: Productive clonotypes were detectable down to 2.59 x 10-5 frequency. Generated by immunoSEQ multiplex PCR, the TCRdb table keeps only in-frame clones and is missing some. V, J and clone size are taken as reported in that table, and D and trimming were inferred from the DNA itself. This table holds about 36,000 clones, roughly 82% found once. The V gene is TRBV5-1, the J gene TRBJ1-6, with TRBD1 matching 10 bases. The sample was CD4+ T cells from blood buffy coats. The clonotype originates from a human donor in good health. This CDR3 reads CASSSGQGWDSPLHF. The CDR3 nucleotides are TGCGCCAGCAGCTCGGGACAGGGGTGGGATTCACCCCTCCACTTT.